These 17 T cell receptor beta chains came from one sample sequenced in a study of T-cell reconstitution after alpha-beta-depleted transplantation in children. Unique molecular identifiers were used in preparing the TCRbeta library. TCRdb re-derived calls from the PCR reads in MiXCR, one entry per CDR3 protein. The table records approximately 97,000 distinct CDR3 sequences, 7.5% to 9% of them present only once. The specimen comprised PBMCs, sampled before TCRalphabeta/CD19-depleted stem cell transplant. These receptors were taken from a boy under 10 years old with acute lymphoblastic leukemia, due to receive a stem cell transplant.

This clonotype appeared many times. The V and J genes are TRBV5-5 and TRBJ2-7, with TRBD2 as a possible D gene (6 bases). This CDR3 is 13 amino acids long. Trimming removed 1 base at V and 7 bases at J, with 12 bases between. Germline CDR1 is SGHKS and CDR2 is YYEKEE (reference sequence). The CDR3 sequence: CASSLPIRGEQYF. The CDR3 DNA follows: TGTGCCAGCAGCTTGCCCATACGGGGGGAGCAGTACTTC.

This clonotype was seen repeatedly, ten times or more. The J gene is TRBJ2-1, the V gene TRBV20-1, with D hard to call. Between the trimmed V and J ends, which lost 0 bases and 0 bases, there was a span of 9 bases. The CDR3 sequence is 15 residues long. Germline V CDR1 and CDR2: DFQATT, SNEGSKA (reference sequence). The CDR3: CSARDPSSSYNEQFF. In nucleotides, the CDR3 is TGCAGTGCTAGAGATCCGAGTAGCTCCTACAATGAGCAGTTCTTC.

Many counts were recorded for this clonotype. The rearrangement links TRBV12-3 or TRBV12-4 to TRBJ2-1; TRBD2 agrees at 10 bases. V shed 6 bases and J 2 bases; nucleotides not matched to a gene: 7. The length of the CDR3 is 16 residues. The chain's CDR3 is CASSRPLAGAYNEQFF. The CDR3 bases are TGTGCCAGCAGCCGTCCTCTAGCGGGGGCCTACAATGAGCAGTTCTTC.

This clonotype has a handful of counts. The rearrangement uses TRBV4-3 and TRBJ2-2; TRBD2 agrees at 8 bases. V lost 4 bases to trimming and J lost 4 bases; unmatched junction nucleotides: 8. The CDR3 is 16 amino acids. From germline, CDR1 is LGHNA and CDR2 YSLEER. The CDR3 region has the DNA TGCGCCAGCAGCCCCGGGGGGGAAACGGTCACCGGGGAGCTGTTTTTT. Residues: CASSPGGETVTGELFF.

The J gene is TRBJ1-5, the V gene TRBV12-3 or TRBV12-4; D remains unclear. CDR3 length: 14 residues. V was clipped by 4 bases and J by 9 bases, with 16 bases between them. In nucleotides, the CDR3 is TGTGCCAGCAGTTCCAGGACTTATTCAGGGCCCCAGCATTTT. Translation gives CASSSRTYSGPQHF.

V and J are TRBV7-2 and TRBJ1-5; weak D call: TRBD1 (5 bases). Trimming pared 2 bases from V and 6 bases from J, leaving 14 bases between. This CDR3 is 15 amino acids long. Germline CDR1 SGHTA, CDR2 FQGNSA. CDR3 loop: CASSLHHRTRQPQHF. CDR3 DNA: TGTGCCAGCAGCTTACATCACAGGACCCGTCAGCCCCAGCATTTT.

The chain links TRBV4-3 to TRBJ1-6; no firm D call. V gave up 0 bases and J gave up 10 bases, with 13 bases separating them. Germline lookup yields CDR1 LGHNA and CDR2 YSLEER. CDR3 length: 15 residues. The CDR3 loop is CASSQDGQVLSPLHF. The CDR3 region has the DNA TGCGCCAGCAGCCAAGATGGGCAGGTTTTATCACCCCTCCACTTT.

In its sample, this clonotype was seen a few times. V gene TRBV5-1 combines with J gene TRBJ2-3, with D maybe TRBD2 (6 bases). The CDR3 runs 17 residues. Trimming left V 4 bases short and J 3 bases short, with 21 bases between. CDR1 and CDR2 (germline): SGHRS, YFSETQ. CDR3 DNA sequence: TGCGCCAGCAGCGCCGGGACTCCCCCGGGTCTTACAGATACGCAGTATTTT. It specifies CASSAGTPPGLTDTQYF.

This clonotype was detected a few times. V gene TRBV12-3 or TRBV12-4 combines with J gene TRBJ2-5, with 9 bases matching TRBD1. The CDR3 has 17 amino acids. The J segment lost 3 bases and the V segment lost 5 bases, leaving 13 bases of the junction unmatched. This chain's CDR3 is CASSGYRGHPEEETQYF. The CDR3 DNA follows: TGTGCCAGCAGTGGATACAGGGGGCACCCCGAGGAAGAGACCCAGTACTTC.

The CDR3 loop reads CASSFGGLSYNEQFF. The DNA of the CDR3 is TGTGCCAGCAGCTTTGGGGGGCTCTCCTACAATGAGCAGTTCTTC. The chain links TRBV11-2 to TRBJ2-1, with D perhaps assigned TRBD1 or TRBD2 (6 bases each). V lost 3 bases and J 0 bases, leaving 9 bases between the germline ends. The CDR3 has 15 residues. Germline lookup yields CDR1 SGHAT and CDR2 FQNNGV.

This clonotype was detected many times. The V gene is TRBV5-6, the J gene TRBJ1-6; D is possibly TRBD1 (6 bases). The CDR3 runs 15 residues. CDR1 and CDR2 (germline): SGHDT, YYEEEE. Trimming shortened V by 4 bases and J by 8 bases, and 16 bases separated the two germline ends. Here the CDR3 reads CASSPLREGDSPLHF. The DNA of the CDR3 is TGTGCCAGCAGCCCCCTGAGGGAGGGGGATTCACCCCTCCACTTT.

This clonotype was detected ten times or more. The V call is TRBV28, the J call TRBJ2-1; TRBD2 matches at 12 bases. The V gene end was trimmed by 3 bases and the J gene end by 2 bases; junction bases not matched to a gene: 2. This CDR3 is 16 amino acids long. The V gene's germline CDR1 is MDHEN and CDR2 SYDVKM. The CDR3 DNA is TGTGCCAGCAGTTTCCCTAGCGGGGGGGCCTACAATGAGCAGTTCTTC. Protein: CASSFPSGGAYNEQFF.

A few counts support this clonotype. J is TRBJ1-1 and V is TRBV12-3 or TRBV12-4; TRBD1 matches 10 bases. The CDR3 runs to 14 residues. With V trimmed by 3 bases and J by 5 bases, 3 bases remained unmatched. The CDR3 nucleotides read TGTGCCAGCAGTTTGGACAGGGGGATGACTGAAGCTTTCTTT. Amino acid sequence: CASSLDRGMTEAFF.

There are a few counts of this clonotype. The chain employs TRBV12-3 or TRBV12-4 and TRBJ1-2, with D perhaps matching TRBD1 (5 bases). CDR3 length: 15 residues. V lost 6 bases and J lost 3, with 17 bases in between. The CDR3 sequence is CASRSRGEEYYGYTF. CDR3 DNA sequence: TGTGCCAGCAGATCCCGGGGGGAGGAATACTATGGCTACACCTTC.

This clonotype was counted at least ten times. The CDR3 nucleotides are TGCAGTGCTAGGAGGCTAGCGGGGGCGGAGCGTCTCTACGAGCAGTACTTC. Encoded protein: CSARRLAGAERLYEQYF. V usage is TRBV20-1 and J usage is TRBJ2-7; 10 bases map to TRBD2. This CDR3 is built from 17 residues. Germline-derived CDR1 and CDR2 are DFQATT and SNEGSKA (reference sequence). The V and J ends lost 3 bases and 3 bases, in that order; junction bases with no gene match: 14.

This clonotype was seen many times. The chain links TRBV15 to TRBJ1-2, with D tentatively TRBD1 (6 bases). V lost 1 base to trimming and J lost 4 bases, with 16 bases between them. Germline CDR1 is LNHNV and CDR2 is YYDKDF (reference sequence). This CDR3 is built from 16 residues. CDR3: CATSRGGTGYSYGYTF. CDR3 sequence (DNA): TGTGCCACCAGCAGAGGAGGAACAGGGTACAGCTATGGCTACACCTTC.

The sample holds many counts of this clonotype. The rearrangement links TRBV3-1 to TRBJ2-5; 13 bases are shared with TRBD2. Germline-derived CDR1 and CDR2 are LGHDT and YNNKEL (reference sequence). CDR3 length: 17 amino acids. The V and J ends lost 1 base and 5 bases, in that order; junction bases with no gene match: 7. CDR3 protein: CASSQGTSGGGEETQYF. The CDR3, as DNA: TGTGCCAGCAGCCAAGGGACTAGCGGGGGTGGTGAGGAGACCCAGTACTTC.